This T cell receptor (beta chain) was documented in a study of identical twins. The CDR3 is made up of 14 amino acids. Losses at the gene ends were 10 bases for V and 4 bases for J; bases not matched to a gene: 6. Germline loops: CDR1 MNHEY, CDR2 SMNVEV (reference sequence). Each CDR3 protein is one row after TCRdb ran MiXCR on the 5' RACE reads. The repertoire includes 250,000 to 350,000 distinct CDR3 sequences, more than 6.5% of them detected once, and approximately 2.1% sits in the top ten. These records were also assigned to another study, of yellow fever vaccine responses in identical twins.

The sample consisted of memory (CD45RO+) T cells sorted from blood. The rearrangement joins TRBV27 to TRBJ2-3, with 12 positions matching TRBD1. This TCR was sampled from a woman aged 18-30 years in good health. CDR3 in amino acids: CATAGTGGPDTQYF. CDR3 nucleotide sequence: TGTGCCACCGCCGGGACAGGGGGCCCAGATACGCAGTATTTT.